This TCR beta chain was sequenced during a study of T cells in localized non-small cell lung cancer. Points from the study as a whole: Because researchers sequenced only one region of the tumor, heterogeneity is still possible.

About this clone itself: The target antigen is unknown.

The germline CDR1 and CDR2 sequences are SGHNT and YENEEA. Trimming took 5 bases from V and 4 from J, leaving 14 bases between them. This CDR3 spans 14 amino acids. This table comes from immunoSEQ multiplex PCR, and its TCRdb copy is limited to in-frame clones, with some not included. Among some 2,400 clones listed, 20% to 25% were seen once. The J gene is TRBJ1-1, the V gene TRBV11-3; D gene ambiguous. This receptor was obtained from a female donor with stage II lung adenocarcinoma. Source: normal lung tissue next to the tumor, taken before any cancer treatment. The CDR3 sequence is CASSHRIQSTEAFF. The CDR3 coding sequence is TGTGCCAGCAGCCATCGCATACAGAGCACTGAAGCTTTCTTT.